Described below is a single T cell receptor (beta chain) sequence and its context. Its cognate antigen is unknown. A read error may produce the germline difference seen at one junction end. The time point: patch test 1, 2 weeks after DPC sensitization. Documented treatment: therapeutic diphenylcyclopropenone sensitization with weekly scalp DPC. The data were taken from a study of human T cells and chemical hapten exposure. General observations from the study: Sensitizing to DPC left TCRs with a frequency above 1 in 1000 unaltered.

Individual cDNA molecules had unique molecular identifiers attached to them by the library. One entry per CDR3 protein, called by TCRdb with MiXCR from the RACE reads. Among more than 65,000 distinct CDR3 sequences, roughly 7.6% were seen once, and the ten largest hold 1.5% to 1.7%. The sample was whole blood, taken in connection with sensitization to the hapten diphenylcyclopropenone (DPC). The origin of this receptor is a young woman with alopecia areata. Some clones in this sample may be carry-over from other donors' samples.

The CDR3 coding sequence is TGTGCCAGTAGTATATCCTCGGACGGGGTCCTGAATCAGCCCCATCATTTT. It specifies CASSISSDGVLNQPHHF. The rearrangement joins TRBV19 to TRBJ1-5; D gene ambiguous. The V gene's germline CDR1 is LNHDA and CDR2 SQIVND (reference sequence). The CDR3 runs to 17 residues.